These T cell receptor beta chains were read from a single sample in a study of vaccination and CD4 T cells after COVID-19. These TCRs are of unknown antigen specificity. Each CDR3 protein gets one entry after TCRdb re-called the PCR reads with MiXCR. Among about 18,000 distinct CDR3 sequences, around 59% were seen once, and the ten largest hold less than 9.5%. The sample was CD4+ T cells from blood, cultured in vitro. Every receptor here comes from a human donor who had recovered from COVID-19. CDR3s include the opening cysteine and the closing phenylalanine or tryptophan. Fields, in order: J gene, V gene, clone size, D gene, CDR3 DNA, CDR3 protein. The D gene is left open where the match is weak. Some rows mark clone size as missing; the rest say once, few, many or name a class of expanded clone.

J gene: TRBJ1-6; V gene: TRBV30; clone size: few; D gene: .; CDR3 DNA: TGTGCCTGGAGTGCGAGCCTCGGGGCCCGCCGGGGTTCACCCCTCCACTTT; CDR3 protein: CAWSASLGARRGSPLHF
J gene: TRBJ2-3; V gene: TRBV6-2/TRBV6-3; clone size: few; D gene: .; CDR3 DNA: TGTGCCAGCAGTTACTCAGGAGGGGTACAATATACGCAGTATTTT; CDR3 protein: CASSYSGGVQYTQYF
J gene: TRBJ2-5; V gene: TRBV20-1; clone size: .; D gene: TRBD2; CDR3 DNA: TGCAGTGCTAGACTAGCGGGAAAGGAGACCCAGTACTTC; CDR3 protein: CSARLAGKETQYF
J gene: TRBJ1-2; V gene: TRBV2; clone size: .; D gene: .; CDR3 DNA: TGTGCCAGCAGTCCCGGGACCCTCTATGGCTACACCTTC; CDR3 protein: CASSPGTLYGYTF
J gene: TRBJ1-5; V gene: TRBV11-2; clone size: .; D gene: TRBD1; CDR3 DNA: TGTGCCAGCAGCCCACAGGGGAGACAGCCCCAGCATTTT; CDR3 protein: CASSPQGRQPQHF
J gene: TRBJ2-1; V gene: TRBV18; clone size: .; D gene: .; CDR3 DNA: TGTGCCAGCTCCCAATCGGAGGGCAATGAGCAGTTCTTC; CDR3 protein: CASSQSEGNEQFF
J gene: TRBJ1-1; V gene: TRBV30; clone size: .; D gene: .; CDR3 DNA: TGTGCCTGGAGGGACGCAGGGGTCGTGTACACTGAAGCTTTCTTT; CDR3 protein: CAWRDAGVVYTEAFF
J gene: TRBJ2-3; V gene: TRBV6-1; clone size: .; D gene: TRBD2; CDR3 DNA: TGTGCCAGCAGGGACTGGACTAGCGCAGATACGCAGTATTTT; CDR3 protein: CASRDWTSADTQYF
J gene: TRBJ1-3; V gene: TRBV11-2; clone size: .; D gene: .; CDR3 DNA: TGTGCCAGCAGCTTATACCCTCGGGGCTCATCTGGAAACACCATATATTTT; CDR3 protein: CASSLYPRGSSGNTIYF
J gene: TRBJ1-4; V gene: TRBV7-9; clone size: .; D gene: .; CDR3 DNA: TGTGCCAGCACCGGCCCCGGGCGGGAAAAACTGTTTTTT; CDR3 protein: CASTGPGREKLFF
J gene: TRBJ2-5; V gene: TRBV10-2; clone size: .; D gene: .; CDR3 DNA: TGCGCCAGCACAGCGGTCCTAAGGGAGACCCAGTACTTC; CDR3 protein: CASTAVLRETQYF
J gene: TRBJ2-7; V gene: TRBV20-1; clone size: .; D gene: .; CDR3 DNA: TGCAGTGCTAGCGGGAGAGGCTACGAGCAGTACTTC; CDR3 protein: CSASGRGYEQYF
J gene: TRBJ2-6; V gene: TRBV7-2; clone size: .; D gene: .; CDR3 DNA: TGTGCCAGCAGCCCGGACGGCTCTGGGGCCAACGTCCTGACTTTC; CDR3 protein: CASSPDGSGANVLTF
J gene: TRBJ2-7; V gene: TRBV2; clone size: few; D gene: .; CDR3 DNA: TGTGCCAGCAGGACGACCCGCCCTAACGAGCAGTACTTC; CDR3 protein: CASRTTRPNEQYF
J gene: TRBJ2-2; V gene: TRBV20-1; clone size: few; D gene: .; CDR3 DNA: TGCAGTGCTAGAGATCCGGGAGACGGAACCGGGGAGCTGTTTTTT; CDR3 protein: CSARDPGDGTGELFF
J gene: TRBJ2-5; V gene: TRBV6-1; clone size: .; D gene: .; CDR3 DNA: TGTGCCAGCACCCCCGGGAGTAGTCAGACCCAGTACTTC; CDR3 protein: CASTPGSSQTQYF
J gene: TRBJ2-4; V gene: TRBV2; clone size: .; D gene: .; CDR3 DNA: TGTGCCAGCGACGGCGGGACGACGGCCAAAAACATTCAGTACTTC; CDR3 protein: CASDGGTTAKNIQYF
J gene: TRBJ1-1; V gene: TRBV5-1; clone size: .; D gene: .; CDR3 DNA: TGCGCCAGCAGCCCCAATACGGGGAACACTGAAGCTTTCTTT; CDR3 protein: CASSPNTGNTEAFF
J gene: TRBJ2-1; V gene: TRBV6-1; clone size: once; D gene: .; CDR3 DNA: TGTGCCAGCATTCTTAGCGGCCCCTCTGTGAATGAGCAGTTCTTC; CDR3 protein: CASILSGPSVNEQFF
J gene: TRBJ1-5; V gene: TRBV7-8; clone size: .; D gene: .; CDR3 DNA: TGTGCCAGCAGCCCGACGGATCAGCCCCAGCATTTT; CDR3 protein: CASSPTDQPQHF
J gene: TRBJ2-6; V gene: TRBV4-2; clone size: .; D gene: .; CDR3 DNA: TGTGCCAGCAGCCAACAAGCAGGATCCGCATACCTCGGGGCCAACGTCCTGACTTTC; CDR3 protein: CASSQQAGSAYLGANVLTF
J gene: TRBJ2-3; V gene: TRBV29-1; clone size: few; D gene: .; CDR3 DNA: TGCAGCGTTGCCCTACTAGTCTTCACAGATACGCAGTATTTT; CDR3 protein: CSVALLVFTDTQYF
J gene: TRBJ2-1; V gene: TRBV6-2/TRBV6-3; clone size: .; D gene: TRBD2; CDR3 DNA: TGTGCCAGCAGTACCAGACTAGCGGTATACAATGAGCAGTTCTTC; CDR3 protein: CASSTRLAVYNEQFF
J gene: TRBJ1-4; V gene: TRBV24-1; clone size: .; D gene: TRBD1; CDR3 DNA: TGTGCCACCAGTGATCCTAGGGGGCCGAGTGAAAAACTGTTTTTT; CDR3 protein: CATSDPRGPSEKLFF
J gene: TRBJ2-5; V gene: TRBV27; clone size: .; D gene: TRBD2; CDR3 DNA: TGTGCCAGCAGTTTGTCAGCGGGAGGATGGGAGACCCAGTACTTC; CDR3 protein: CASSLSAGGWETQYF
J gene: TRBJ2-5; V gene: TRBV7-9; clone size: few; D gene: .; CDR3 DNA: TGTGCCAGCAGCTTACAGGGTCAAGAGACCCAGTACTTC; CDR3 protein: CASSLQGQETQYF
J gene: TRBJ1-5; V gene: TRBV28; clone size: .; D gene: TRBD1; CDR3 DNA: TGTGCCAGCAGCTCCACAGGGGACCGCTATAGCAATCAGCCCCAGCATTTT; CDR3 protein: CASSSTGDRYSNQPQHF
J gene: TRBJ1-1; V gene: TRBV7-8; clone size: once; D gene: .; CDR3 DNA: TGTGCCAGCAGCTTTGAGTTGAACACTGAAGCTTTCTTT; CDR3 protein: CASSFELNTEAFF
J gene: TRBJ2-7; V gene: TRBV18; clone size: once; D gene: .; CDR3 DNA: TGTGCCAGCTCCCCCGGGTCCGAGGGCTCCTACGAGCAGTACTTC; CDR3 protein: CASSPGSEGSYEQYF
J gene: TRBJ2-6; V gene: TRBV6-5; clone size: .; D gene: .; CDR3 DNA: TGTGCCAGCAGTTACGGCGTCCCCGTGAGAGCTGGGGCCAACGTCCTGACTTTC; CDR3 protein: CASSYGVPVRAGANVLTF
J gene: TRBJ2-5; V gene: TRBV27; clone size: .; D gene: .; CDR3 DNA: TGTGCCAGCAGGCGTAGAGTACAAGAGACCCAGTACTTC; CDR3 protein: CASRRRVQETQYF
J gene: TRBJ1-1; V gene: TRBV18; clone size: few; D gene: TRBD1; CDR3 DNA: TGTGCCAGCTCAAACGGACAGGGGGCAGCCACTGAAGCTTTCTTT; CDR3 protein: CASSNGQGAATEAFF
J gene: TRBJ1-1; V gene: TRBV5-8; clone size: few; D gene: .; CDR3 DNA: TGTGCCAGCAGCCTAGGACGGGGCACTGAAGCTTTCTTT; CDR3 protein: CASSLGRGTEAFF
J gene: TRBJ1-3; V gene: TRBV6-5; clone size: few; D gene: .; CDR3 DNA: TGTGCCAGCAGTTCGGCCTTGTTTGGAAACACCATATATTTT; CDR3 protein: CASSSALFGNTIYF
J gene: TRBJ2-1; V gene: TRBV7-2; clone size: .; D gene: TRBD1; CDR3 DNA: TGTGCCAGCAGCCGAACAGGGGGCACCTCCTACAATGAGCAGTTCTTC; CDR3 protein: CASSRTGGTSYNEQFF
J gene: TRBJ1-2; V gene: TRBV18; clone size: .; D gene: .; CDR3 DNA: TGTGCCAGCTCACCGGTGTATTTGGGCGGCGGCTACACCTTC; CDR3 protein: CASSPVYLGGGYTF
J gene: TRBJ2-3; V gene: TRBV27; clone size: few; D gene: TRBD1; CDR3 DNA: TGTGCCAGCCCAAGGATTGGGACAGGGCCCACAGATACGCAGTATTTT; CDR3 protein: CASPRIGTGPTDTQYF
J gene: TRBJ2-7; V gene: TRBV14; clone size: .; D gene: .; CDR3 DNA: TGTGCCAGCAGCAGGGTTCGAAACTACGAGCAGTACTTC; CDR3 protein: CASSRVRNYEQYF
J gene: TRBJ2-3; V gene: TRBV15; clone size: few; D gene: TRBD2; CDR3 DNA: TGTGCCACCAGCAGAGTTTCGGGAGGAAGGACAGATACGCAGTATTTT; CDR3 protein: CATSRVSGGRTDTQYF
J gene: TRBJ2-2; V gene: TRBV15; clone size: few; D gene: TRBD1; CDR3 DNA: TGTGCCACCAGCAGAGCAGGGGGCGAGACCGGGGAGCTGTTTTTT; CDR3 protein: CATSRAGGETGELFF
J gene: TRBJ1-2; V gene: TRBV5-6; clone size: once; D gene: .; CDR3 DNA: TGTGCCAGCAGTCCCGGGACGGGTGGCTACACCTTC; CDR3 protein: CASSPGTGGYTF
J gene: TRBJ1-5; V gene: TRBV11-2; clone size: .; D gene: .; CDR3 DNA: TGTGCCAGCAGCTTGAGACAGTCACAGCCCCAGCATTTT; CDR3 protein: CASSLRQSQPQHF
J gene: TRBJ1-5; V gene: TRBV19; clone size: few; D gene: TRBD1; CDR3 DNA: TGTGCCAGTAGGCCAACAGGGGAGGGCCAGCCCCAGCATTTT; CDR3 protein: CASRPTGEGQPQHF
J gene: TRBJ1-1; V gene: TRBV24-1; clone size: .; D gene: TRBD1; CDR3 DNA: TGTGCCACCAGCAGCGGGACAGAAGCTGAAGCTTTCTTT; CDR3 protein: CATSSGTEAEAFF
J gene: TRBJ1-1; V gene: TRBV28; clone size: .; D gene: .; CDR3 DNA: TGTGCCAGCAGTCTGTCCTACTCATCGGATTTT; CDR3 protein: CASSLSYSSDF
J gene: TRBJ2-5; V gene: TRBV7-7; clone size: once; D gene: .; CDR3 DNA: TGTGCTAGCAGCCACAACGGAGGAGGGGGCGCCGCCAACCAGTACTTC; CDR3 protein: CASSHNGGGGAANQYF
J gene: TRBJ2-1; V gene: TRBV7-2; clone size: once; D gene: .; CDR3 DNA: TGTGCCAGCAGCTTAGGGACGGGTGGGAGGAATGAGCAGTTCTTC; CDR3 protein: CASSLGTGGRNEQFF
J gene: TRBJ2-5; V gene: TRBV6-2/TRBV6-3; clone size: .; D gene: TRBD2; CDR3 DNA: TGTGCCAGCCTTGATAGCGGGAGAGGAATGGGAGAGACCCAGTACTTC; CDR3 protein: CASLDSGRGMGETQYF
J gene: TRBJ2-7; V gene: TRBV2; clone size: once; D gene: .; CDR3 DNA: TGTGCCAGCGGGATCCAGGCAGGGCGATCCGAGCAGTACTTC; CDR3 protein: CASGIQAGRSEQYF
J gene: TRBJ1-3; V gene: TRBV11-2; clone size: .; D gene: .; CDR3 DNA: TGTGCCAGCAGCTTAGGGTCCCTCTCTGGAAACACCATATATTTT; CDR3 protein: CASSLGSLSGNTIYF